This T cell receptor beta chain is drawn from a study of molecular identifiers for immune sequencing clone quantification. Broader study findings: Sharing of a barcode by identical TCR molecules could cause highly expanded clone sizes to be underestimated. Under 1% of molecules in naive cells, but over 97% of effector molecules, belonged to clones above 20 RNA copies.

The germline CDR1 and CDR2 sequences are MRHNA and SNTAGT. This CDR3 has 16 residues. Trimming cost V 4 bases and J 0 bases, with 15 bases left between them. Concerning this clonotype itself: As yet, its antigen is unknown.

TCR libraries were built in bulk with a published protocol and specific TCR primers. Using its own MiXCR run on the PCR reads, TCRdb lists one record per CDR3 protein. This table has about 320,000 distinct CDR3 sequences, about 22% appearing once. A CD8+CD4-CCR7+CD45RA+ phenotype served as the sorting definition for naive CD8 T cells. Source material: naive CD8+ T cells from blood, with Jurkat cell RNA spiked in. As to subset: FACS-sorted CD8+CD4-CCR7+CD45RA+ naive T cells. This TCR came from a human donor in good health. Some libraries in this study had Jurkat cell RNA spiked in. The genes are TRBV6-4 and TRBJ1-1; no clear D. The CDR3 DNA sequence: TGTGCCAGCAGTGTTAATTTTGGCGGGGTGAACACTGAAGCTTTCTTT. This sequence encodes CASSVNFGGVNTEAFF.